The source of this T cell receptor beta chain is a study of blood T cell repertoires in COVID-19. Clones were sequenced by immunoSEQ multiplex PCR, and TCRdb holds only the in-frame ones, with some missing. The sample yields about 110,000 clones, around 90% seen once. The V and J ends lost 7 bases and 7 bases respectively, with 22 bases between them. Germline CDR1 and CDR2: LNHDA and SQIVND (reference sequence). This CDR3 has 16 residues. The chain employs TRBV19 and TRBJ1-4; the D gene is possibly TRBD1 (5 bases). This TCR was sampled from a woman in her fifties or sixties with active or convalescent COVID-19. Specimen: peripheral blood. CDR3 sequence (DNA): TGTGCCAGTACCAACATACTTGGGGCAAGAGGTGAAAAACTGTTTTTT. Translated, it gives CASTNILGARGEKLFF.